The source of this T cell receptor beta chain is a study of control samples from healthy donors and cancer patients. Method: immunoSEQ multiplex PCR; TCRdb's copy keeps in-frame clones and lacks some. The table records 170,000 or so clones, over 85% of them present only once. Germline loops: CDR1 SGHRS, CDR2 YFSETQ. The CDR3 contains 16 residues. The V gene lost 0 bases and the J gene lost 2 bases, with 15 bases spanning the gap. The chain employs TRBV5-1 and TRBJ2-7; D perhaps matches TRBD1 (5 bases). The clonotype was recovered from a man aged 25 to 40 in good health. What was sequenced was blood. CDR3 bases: TGCGCCAGCAGCTTGGGCGGAAGGGGTACAGCCTACGAGCAGTACTTC. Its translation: CASSLGGRGTAYEQYF.